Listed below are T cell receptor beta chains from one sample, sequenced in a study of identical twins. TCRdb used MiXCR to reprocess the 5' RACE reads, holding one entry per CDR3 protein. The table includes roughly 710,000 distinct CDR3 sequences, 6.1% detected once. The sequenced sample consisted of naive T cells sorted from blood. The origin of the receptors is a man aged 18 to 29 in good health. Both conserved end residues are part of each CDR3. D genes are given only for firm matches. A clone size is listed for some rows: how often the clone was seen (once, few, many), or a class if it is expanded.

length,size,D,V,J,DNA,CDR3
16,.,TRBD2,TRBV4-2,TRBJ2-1,TGTGCCAGCAGCCAAATAGCGGGAGATTCCTACAATGAGCAGTTCTTC,CASSQIAGDSYNEQFF
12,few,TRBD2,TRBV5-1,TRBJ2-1,TGCGCCAGCAGCCGAGCGGGAGCTGAGCAGTTCTTC,CASSRAGAEQFF
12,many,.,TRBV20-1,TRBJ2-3,TGCAGTGCTAGCGGGATTAGAGATACGCAGTATTTT,CSASGIRDTQYF
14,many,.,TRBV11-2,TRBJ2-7,TGTGCCAGCAGCTTGACAGAGAACTCCTACGAGCAGTACTTC,CASSLTENSYEQYF
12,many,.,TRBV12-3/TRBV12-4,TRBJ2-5,TGTGCCAGCAGTCCCTTGGGCCTCTACCCGTACTTC,CASSPLGLYPYF
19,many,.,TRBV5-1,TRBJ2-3,TGCGCCAGCAGCTTGGAGCAGGGGGCGATAGCGGGAGAAACAGATACGCAGTATTTT,CASSLEQGAIAGETDTQYF
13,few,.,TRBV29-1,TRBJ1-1,TGCAGCGCTATACAGAGCTTGAACACTGAAGCTTTCTTT,CSAIQSLNTEAFF
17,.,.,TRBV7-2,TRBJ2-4,TGTGCCAGCAGCTTAGCGGGCCTCCGCGACGTCAAAAACATTCAGTACTTC,CASSLAGLRDVKNIQYF
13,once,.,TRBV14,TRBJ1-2,TGTGCCAGCAGCCATTCAAGGGACTATGGCTACACCTTC,CASSHSRDYGYTF
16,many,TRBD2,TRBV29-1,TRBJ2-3,TGCAGCGTTGAAGGTCTAGCGGGAGGGCCCACAGATACGCAGTATTTT,CSVEGLAGGPTDTQYF
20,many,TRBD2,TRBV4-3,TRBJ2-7,TGCGCCAGCAGCCAAGCAGCAGCGACTAGCGGGAGGCCATTCTCCTACGAGCAGTACTTC,CASSQAAATSGRPFSYEQYF
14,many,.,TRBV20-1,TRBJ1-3,TGCAGTGCTCCCCGACCGGGACATGGAAACACCATATATTTT,CSAPRPGHGNTIYF
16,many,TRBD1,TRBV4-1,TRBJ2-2,TGCGCCAGCAGCCAAGAATGGGACAGGGTGACCGGGGAGCTGTTTTTT,CASSQEWDRVTGELFF
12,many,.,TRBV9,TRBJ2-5,TGTGCCAGCAGCGTAGACTTGGAGACCCAGTACTTC,CASSVDLETQYF
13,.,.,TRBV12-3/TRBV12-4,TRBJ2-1,TGTACCAGCAGTTTATCGGGGCAATCGGGGCAGTTCTTC,CTSSLSGQSGQFF
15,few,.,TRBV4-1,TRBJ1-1,TGCGCCAGCAGCCAAGTACCGCAGAAAAACACTGAAGCTTTCTTT,CASSQVPQKNTEAFF
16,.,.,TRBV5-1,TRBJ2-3,TGCGCCAGCAGCCGCCCCCGGGACAATCCCACAGATACGCAGTATTTT,CASSRPRDNPTDTQYF
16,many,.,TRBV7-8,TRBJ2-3,TGTGCCAGCAGCTTTACCGGGACATATCGCACAGATACGCAGTATTTT,CASSFTGTYRTDTQYF
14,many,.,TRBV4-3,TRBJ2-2,TGCGCCAGCAGCCAAGAGGGCGGAACGGAAGAGCTGTTTTTT,CASSQEGGTEELFF
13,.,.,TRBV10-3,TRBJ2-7,TGTGCCATCAGTGGTCAGGAGACCTACGAGCAGTACTTC,CAISGQETYEQYF
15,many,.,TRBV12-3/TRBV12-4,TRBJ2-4,TGTGCCAGCACCTTAACGGAACTAGCCAAAAACATTCAGTACTTC,CASTLTELAKNIQYF
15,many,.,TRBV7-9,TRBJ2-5,TGTGCCAGCAGCTCCCAAAGTTCGATACAAGAGACCCAGTACTTC,CASSSQSSIQETQYF
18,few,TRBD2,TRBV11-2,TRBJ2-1,TGTGCCAGCAGCTTATCCCTTTCGACTAGCGGGAGTTCCTATGAGCAGTTCTTC,CASSLSLSTSGSSYEQFF
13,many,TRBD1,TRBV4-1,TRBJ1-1,TGCGCCAGCAGCATACAGGGGTACACTGAAGCTTTCTTT,CASSIQGYTEAFF
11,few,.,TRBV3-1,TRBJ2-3,TGTGCCAGCAGCCGCCTCGGGACGCAGTATTTT,CASSRLGTQYF
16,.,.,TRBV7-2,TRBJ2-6,TGTGCCAGCAGCTTAGTCCCCGGGGTAGGGGCCAACGTCCTGACTTTC,CASSLVPGVGANVLTF
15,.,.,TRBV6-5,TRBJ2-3,TGTGCCAGCAGTTACTCGGGACGCGAAACAGATTCGCAGTATTTT,CASSYSGRETDSQYF
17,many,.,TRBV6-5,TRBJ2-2,TGTGCCAGCAGTTACTCGTCCCGGGAGTGGGACACCGGGGAGCTGTTTTTT,CASSYSSREWDTGELFF
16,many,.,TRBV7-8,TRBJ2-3,TGTGCCAGCAGCTTAGCGAGAGACAGGCACACAGATACGCAGTATTTT,CASSLARDRHTDTQYF
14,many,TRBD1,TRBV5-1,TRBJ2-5,TGCGCCAGCAGCCCGGGACAGGGCCAAGAGACCCAGTACTTC,CASSPGQGQETQYF
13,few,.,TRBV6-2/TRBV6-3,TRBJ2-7,TGTGCCAGCAGTTGGGATCGGTTTTACGAGCAGTACTTC,CASSWDRFYEQYF
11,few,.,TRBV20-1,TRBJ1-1,TGCAGTGCTCCGGACGGGACTGAAGCTTTCTTT,CSAPDGTEAFF
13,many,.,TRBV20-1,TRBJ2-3,TGCAGTGCTAGTAGCGTCATAGCTAATACGCAGTATTTT,CSASSVIANTQYF
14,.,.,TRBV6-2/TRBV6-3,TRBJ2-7,TGTGCCAGCACCCTCCCGGGACAACCTCACGAGCAGTACTTC,CASTLPGQPHEQYF
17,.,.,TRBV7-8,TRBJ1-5,TGTGCCAGCAGATTAGGTCGGGAAAGGGATAGCAATCAGCCCCAGCATTTT,CASRLGRERDSNQPQHF
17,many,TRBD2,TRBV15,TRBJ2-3,TGTGCCACCAGCAGAGATACAGCGGGAGGGTACACAGATACGCAGTATTTT,CATSRDTAGGYTDTQYF
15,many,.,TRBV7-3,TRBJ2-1,TGTGCCAACGAGACCATGTTGCTGGGCTACAATGAGCAGTTCTTC,CANETMLLGYNEQFF
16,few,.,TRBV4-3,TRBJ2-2,TGCGCCAGCAGCCAAGAGATAGCCTCGAACACCGGGGAGCTGTTTTTT,CASSQEIASNTGELFF
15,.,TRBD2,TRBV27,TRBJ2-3,TGTGCCAGCAGTTCGGGACTAGCGGGGTCAGATACGCAGTATTTT,CASSSGLAGSDTQYF
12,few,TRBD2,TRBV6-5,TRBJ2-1,TGTGCCAGCAGTTACTTAGCGGGATTGCAGTTCTTC,CASSYLAGLQFF
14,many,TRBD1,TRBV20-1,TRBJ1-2,TGCAGTGCTAGGCCATCCGGGACAGGGGATGGCTACACCTTC,CSARPSGTGDGYTF
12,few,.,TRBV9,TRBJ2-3,TGTGCCAGCAGCGTAGAGGTAGATACGCAGTATTTT,CASSVEVDTQYF
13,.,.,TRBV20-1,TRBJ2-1,TGCAGTGCTAGAGTTCAGGGATACAATGAGCAGTTCTTC,CSARVQGYNEQFF
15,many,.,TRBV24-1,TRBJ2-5,TGTGCCACCAGTGACAAGGTCCAGGTCCAAGAGACCCAGTACTTC,CATSDKVQVQETQYF
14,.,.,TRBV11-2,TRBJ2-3,TGTGCCAGCAGCTTAGGGGGGGTCCCAGATACGCAGTATTTT,CASSLGGVPDTQYF
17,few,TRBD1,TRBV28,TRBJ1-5,TGTGCCAGCAGTTTTGGGGTAGAGGGGGCATCGGTTCAGCCCCAGCATTTT,CASSFGVEGASVQPQHF